This TCR beta chain was captured by sequencing in a study of technical replicates of blood from a few donors. Only in-frame clones appear in the TCRdb table, and some are missing; sequencing was by immunoSEQ multiplex PCR. The table has 100,000 or so clones, approximately 95% seen once. CDR1 and CDR2 from the germline V gene are WNHNN and SYGVQD (reference sequence). This CDR3 is built from 16 residues. Losses at the gene ends were 4 bases for V and 2 bases for J; bases not matched to a gene: 7. This chain joins TRBV10-1 and TRBJ2-5, with 10 nucleotides matching TRBD2. The source is a human donor in good health. The sample was T cells isolated from PBMCs. In DNA form, the CDR3 reads TGCGCCAGCAGTGCCAAAGCACTAGCGGGACAAGAGACCCAGTACTTC. As protein: CASSAKALAGQETQYF.